Listed here are 15 T cell receptor beta chains from one sample, sequenced in a study of T cell repertoires in cytomegalovirus infection. TCRdb independently ran MiXCR on the reads; one entry per CDR3 protein. The repertoire holds around 740,000 distinct CDR3 sequences, with 35% to 45% as singletons. The sequenced sample consisted of PBMCs. All receptors come from a human donor in good health (CMV status not recorded). Some clones in this sample may be carry-over from other donors' samples.

This clonotype was seen a few times. This rearrangement joins TRBV6-6 to TRBJ1-1, with D unresolved. V gave up 0 bases and J gave up 1 base, with 12 bases separating them. This CDR3 is 16 amino acids long. Germline V gives CDR1 MNHNY, CDR2 SVGAGI (reference sequence). The chain's CDR3 is CASSYSMSVRNTEAFF. In nucleotides, the CDR3 is TGTGCCAGCAGTTACTCGATGAGCGTTCGGAACACTGAAGCTTTCTTT.

V and J are TRBV28 and TRBJ1-2; the D gene is possibly TRBD1 (5 bases). CDR1 MDHEN and CDR2 SYDVKM come from the germline V gene. CDR3 length: 11 amino acids. V lost 7 bases and J lost 6, with 9 bases in between. CDR3 in DNA: TGTGCCAGCACCTTAGGGGATGGCTACACCTTC. Protein product: CASTLGDGYTF.

To note about this clonotype: The junction shows a germline mismatch at one end, possibly a read error. Here the CDR3 reads CARSLGTGGSVVYEQYF. The CDR3 DNA follows: TGTGCCAGAAGTTTAGGGACAGGGGGTTCAGTAGTCTACGAGCAGTACTTC. The chain couples TRBV27 to TRBJ2-7; 11 bases line up with TRBD1. Germline assignment: CDR1 MNHEY and CDR2 SMNVEV (reference sequence). This CDR3 spans 17 amino acids.

A few counts support this clonotype. The chain couples TRBV4-1 to TRBJ1-4; D remains unclear. V lost 4 bases to trimming and J lost 7 bases, with 10 bases between them. The CDR3 has 13 amino acids. The germline gives CDR1 MGHRA, CDR2 YSYEKL. Here the CDR3 reads CASSPHLGEKLFF. The CDR3 DNA follows: TGCGCCAGCAGCCCGCACCTGGGTGAAAAACTGTTTTTT.

In DNA, the CDR3 is TGTGCCAGCAGGAGGGACAGGGGTGCTTTCTTT. Its protein product is CASRRDRGAFF. This sequence joins TRBV2 and TRBJ1-1; 10 bases fit TRBD1. The V gene end was trimmed by 6 bases and the J gene end by 11 bases; junction bases not matched to a gene: 3. CDR3 size: 11 residues. CDR1 and CDR2 (germline): SNHLY, FYNNEI.

The table lists this clonotype with a few counts. This chain uses TRBV27 with TRBJ2-1; perhaps TRBD1 as D (5 bases). Germline-derived CDR1 and CDR2 are MNHEY and SMNVEV (reference sequence). V dropped 3 bases and J dropped 8 bases, with 14 bases sitting between them. The CDR3 spans 14 residues. This chain's CDR3 is CASSLGLQMDEQFF. The DNA for the CDR3 is TGTGCCAGCAGTTTGGGGCTCCAGATGGATGAGCAGTTCTTC.

Only a few counts were recorded for this clonotype. The V gene is TRBV28, the J gene TRBJ1-2; D perhaps matches TRBD1 (6 bases). The CDR3 runs 16 residues. The V gene lost 5 bases and the J gene lost 8 bases, with 24 bases spanning the gap. Germline V gives CDR1 MDHEN, CDR2 SYDVKM. CDR3 region: CASSESRDTRWRGYTF. CDR3 DNA sequence: TGTGCCAGCAGTGAATCCCGGGACACCCGATGGCGCGGCTACACCTTC.

The rearrangement uses TRBV27 and TRBJ2-5; 9 positions agree with TRBD1. The CDR3 spans 14 residues. Looked up from germline, CDR1 is MNHEY and CDR2 is SMNVEV (reference sequence). The V gene end was trimmed by 4 bases and the J gene end by 4 bases; junction bases not matched to a gene: 4. The CDR3 nucleotides are TGTGCCAGCAGTTGGACAGGGGCTGGAGAGACCCAGTACTTC. Protein sequence: CASSWTGAGETQYF.

This clonotype was observed a handful of times. The V and J genes are TRBV7-8 and TRBJ1-5; D unclear. Germline V gene data show CDR1 as SGHVS and CDR2 as FQNEAQ. V gave up 7 bases and J gave up 0 bases, with 13 bases separating them. The CDR3 length is 15 residues. The CDR3 loop reads CASNADRVSNQPQHF. In nucleotides, the CDR3 is TGTGCCAGCAACGCTGATAGAGTTAGCAATCAGCCCCAGCATTTT. The variable domain in full, with the rest retrieved from reference TRBV7-8 and TRBJ1-5, is GAGVSQSPRYKVAKRGQDVALRCDPISGHVSLFWYQQALGQGPEFLTYFQNEAQLDKSGLPSDRFFAERPEGSVSTLKIQRTQQEDSAVYLCASNADRVSNQPQHFGDGTRLSIL.

CDR3 coding DNA: TGTGCCAGCAGTTACCCGTCCGGGACAGCCACTTCTGGAAACACCATATATTTT. It specifies CASSYPSGTATSGNTIYF. The rearrangement uses TRBV6-2 or TRBV6-3 and TRBJ1-3; 7 bases match TRBD1. V lost 2 bases, J lost 1 base, and 11 bases stayed unmatched. Germline CDR1 reads MNHEY; CDR2 reads SVGEGT. The CDR3 sequence is 18 residues long.

There are a few counts of this clonotype. J is TRBJ1-4 and V is TRBV19, with D uncertain. The CDR3 has 14 amino acids. Trimming removed 8 bases from V and 7 bases from J, with 17 bases in between. The germline gives CDR1 LNHDA, CDR2 SQIVND (reference sequence). The CDR3 region is CASAEHRGREKLFF. CDR3 in DNA: TGTGCCAGTGCGGAGCACCGGGGTCGTGAAAAACTGTTTTTT.

About this clonotype: At one end, the junction sequence differs from germline, possibly due to a read error. The chain is built from TRBV7-8 and TRBJ2-3, with 8 bases matching TRBD2. Germline lookup yields CDR1 SGHVS and CDR2 FQNEAQ. CDR3 length: 15 residues. The CDR3 reads CASSSGTSRTDTQYF. CDR3 bases: TGTGCCAGCAGCTCCGGGACTAGTCGCACAGATACTCAGTATTTT.

Regarding this clonotype: The junction does not match germline at one end; this may be a read error. The chain employs TRBV20-1 and TRBJ1-2; 7 nucleotides align to TRBD1. The CDR3 length is 14 residues. Germline CDR1 reads DFQATT; CDR2 reads SNEGSKA (reference sequence). The CDR3 DNA reads as TGCAGTTCCCCCAGGGGGACAGTGGAGGATGGCTACCCCTTC. Translation: CSSPRGTVEDGYPF.

V gene TRBV9 combines with J gene TRBJ1-1; weak D call: TRBD1 (6 bases). The CDR3 extends over 15 amino acids. Germline loops: CDR1 SGDLS, CDR2 YYNGEE. Trimming stripped 3 bases from V and 2 bases from J, with 14 bases between. This CDR3 reads CASSEGVGPNTEAFF. In nucleotides, the CDR3 is TGTGCCAGCAGCGAGGGGGTAGGCCCAAACACTGAAGCTTTCTTT. Full variable domain (outside the CDR3, taken from reference TRBV9 and TRBJ1-1): DSGVTQTPKHLITATGQRVTLRCSPRSGDLSVYWYQQSLDQGLQFLIQYYNGEERAKGNILERFSAQQFPDLHSELNLSSLELGDSALYFCASSEGVGPNTEAFFGQGTRLTVV.

Worth noting for this clonotype: An end of the junction does not agree with germline; a read error may underlie this. The genes are TRBV5-6 and TRBJ1-1; D gene unclear. CDR1 is SGHDT, CDR2 YYEEEE, per germline. The CDR3 spans 13 residues. CDR3: CTSSSLTDTEAFF. The CDR3 nucleotides are TGTACCAGCAGCTCCTTGACGGACACTGAAGCTTTCTTT. Filled out from reference TRBV5-6 and TRBJ1-1, the complete variable domain reads DAGVTQSPTHLIKTRGQQVTLRCSPKSGHDTVSWYQQALGQGPQFIFQYYEEEERQRGNFPDRFSGHQFPNYSSELNVNALLLGDSALYLCTSSSLTDTEAFFGQGTRLTVV.